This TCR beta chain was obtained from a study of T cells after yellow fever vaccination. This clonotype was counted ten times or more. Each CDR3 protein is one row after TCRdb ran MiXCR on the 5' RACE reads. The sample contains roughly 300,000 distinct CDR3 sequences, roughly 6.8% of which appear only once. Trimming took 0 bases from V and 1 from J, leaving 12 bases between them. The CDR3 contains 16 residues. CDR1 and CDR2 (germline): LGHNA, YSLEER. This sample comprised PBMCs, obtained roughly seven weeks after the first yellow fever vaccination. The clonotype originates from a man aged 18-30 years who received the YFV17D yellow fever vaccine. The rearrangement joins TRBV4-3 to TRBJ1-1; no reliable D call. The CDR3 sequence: CASSQEPGMPNTEAFF. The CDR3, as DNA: TGCGCCAGCAGCCAAGAACCGGGGATGCCGAACACTGAAGCTTTCTTT.